The present entry profiles one TCR beta chain with its context. Its antigen is unidentified. Researchers ran the PCR with 60 Vbeta and 13 Jbeta primers. TCRdb keeps only in-frame clones here, not all; method: immunoSEQ multiplex PCR. The sample yields some 200,000 clones, over 70% seen once. Germline CDR1 is KGHSH and CDR2 is LQKENI. The CDR3 extends over 12 amino acids. Deletions cut 6 bases from V and 4 bases from J, with 4 bases between. The data are from a study of cytomegalovirus exposure and HLA in healthy donors. Study findings and constraints: Reports indicate that TCR beta sequences accurately predicted the HLA-A and HLA-B alleles of most subjects.

The sequence was collected from a man between 50 and 59 years old in good health and CMV-seronegative. The chain links TRBV18 to TRBJ1-6; D uncertain. What was sequenced was PBMCs. The CDR3 nucleotides are TGTGCCAGCTCTCAGTATAATTCACCCCTCCACTTT. Translating gives CASSQYNSPLHF.